Presented here are 2 T cell receptor beta chains from one specimen sequenced in a study of CD8 T cells in Susac syndrome (dated by TCRdb to the late 2010s). Library preparation was by the immunoSEQ multiplex PCR assay. RNA was extracted using the RNeasy kit, and 0.5 to 1 microgram was reverse transcribed with random hexamers. The public sequencing data were trimmed at Q25 with fastp and processed into clonotypes with MiXCR by TCRdb, which kept only in-frame beta chains. Entries are consolidated by CDR3 protein sequence, retaining the most common genes and DNA. Recorded for this sample are 200,000 to 250,000 distinct CDR3 sequences; 95% of them occurred a single time. Of the sample, 0.085% to 0.095% is held by the ten largest clones. The sequencing sample was made of CD4+ T cells from PBMCs. Receptors originate from a human donor with multiple sclerosis.

This clonotype appeared once. This chain links TRBV23-1 with TRBJ2-7; a possible D gene is TRBD2 (6 bases). TRBV23-1 falls under the ORF class, with uncertain function. V lost 0 bases and J lost 0, with 18 bases in between. The CDR3 spans 18 residues. CDR3 amino acids: CASSQSEARTIDSYEQYF. The DNA for the CDR3 is TGCGCCAGCAGTCAATCGGAGGCGCGGACTATAGACTCCTACGAGCAGTACTTC.

The genes are TRBV5-6 and TRBJ1-2; 10 bases match TRBD1. The CDR3 has 16 amino acids. V shed 0 bases and J 3 bases; nucleotides not matched to a gene: 5. Germline values: CDR1 SGHDT, CDR2 YYEEEE. DNA of the CDR3: TGTGCCAGCAGCTTGGTACCGGGACAGGGGTACTATGGCTACACCTTC. Translation: CASSLVPGQGYYGYTF.